This TCR beta chain comes out of a study of blood T cell repertoires in COVID-19. Germline CDR1 reads SEHNR; CDR2 reads FQNEAQ (reference sequence). The CDR3 is 17 amino acids. Trimming took 4 bases from V and 3 from J; bases not matched to a gene: 8. The method was immunoSEQ multiplex PCR; TCRdb's version includes in-frame clones alone and lacks a portion of them. The data contain about 240,000 clones, roughly four fifths of them singletons. This chain connects TRBV7-9 to TRBJ1-6; TRBD1 agrees at 8 bases. This sequence originates from an elderly woman with acute or convalescent COVID-19. The sequenced material came from peripheral blood. CDR3 protein: CASSSRQGSIYNSPLHF. CDR3 DNA: TGTGCCAGCAGCTCCAGACAGGGGTCTATCTATAATTCACCCCTCCACTTT.